Listed below are T cell receptor beta chains from one sample, sequenced in a study of control samples from healthy donors and cancer patients. Generated by immunoSEQ multiplex PCR, the TCRdb table keeps only in-frame clones and is missing some. In the table there are just over 150,000 clones, roughly 90% of which are singletons. Sample: blood. Source of these receptors: a man aged 25-45 years in good health. The CDR3 runs from the conserved cysteine through the conserved F or W. A D gene is named only where the DNA matches it firmly. Size is stated for part of the rows, as once, few or many counts, or as a class when the clone is expanded.

CDR3 protein: CASIPGFTGTGKLGETQYF; CDR3 DNA: TGCGCCAGCATCCCGGGATTTACCGGGACAGGGAAGTTAGGGGAGACCCAGTACTTC; J gene: TRBJ2-5; V gene: TRBV5-1; clone size: -; D gene: TRBD1; CDR3 length: 19
CDR3 protein: CASSLVDGYEQYF; CDR3 DNA: TGCGCCAGCAGCTTGGTGGACGGCTACGAGCAGTACTTC; J gene: TRBJ2-7; V gene: TRBV5-1; clone size: -; D gene: -; CDR3 length: 13
CDR3 protein: CASSIRTGTGKVEQYF; CDR3 DNA: TGTGCCAGTAGTATCCGTACCGGGACAGGGAAAGTCGAGCAGTACTTC; J gene: TRBJ2-7; V gene: TRBV19; clone size: -; D gene: TRBD1; CDR3 length: 16
CDR3 protein: CATSQTSRGETGELFF; CDR3 DNA: TGTGCCACCAGCCAAACCTCCAGGGGCGAAACCGGGGAGCTGTTTTTT; J gene: TRBJ2-2; V gene: TRBV24-1; clone size: -; D gene: -; CDR3 length: 16
CDR3 protein: CASSLDADYTEAFF; CDR3 DNA: TGTGCCAGCAGCTTGGATGCGGATTACACTGAAGCTTTCTTT; J gene: TRBJ1-1; V gene: TRBV5-4; clone size: -; D gene: -; CDR3 length: 14
CDR3 protein: CASSDEHKRTEAFF; CDR3 DNA: TGTGCCAGCAGTGATGAGCACAAGAGGACTGAAGCTTTCTTT; J gene: TRBJ1-1; V gene: TRBV6-1; clone size: -; D gene: -; CDR3 length: 14
CDR3 protein: CASSPDRNQPQHF; CDR3 DNA: TGTGCCAGCTCACCAGACAGAAATCAGCCCCAGCATTTT; J gene: TRBJ1-5; V gene: TRBV18; clone size: -; D gene: -; CDR3 length: 13
CDR3 protein: CASSEGSGDTEAFF; CDR3 DNA: TGTGCCAGCAGTGAAGGCAGTGGGGACACTGAAGCTTTCTTT; J gene: TRBJ1-1; V gene: TRBV25-1; clone size: -; D gene: -; CDR3 length: 14
CDR3 protein: CASRRAEKLFF; CDR3 DNA: TGTGCCAGCAGGAGAGCGGAAAAACTGTTTTTT; J gene: TRBJ1-4; V gene: TRBV2; clone size: few; D gene: -; CDR3 length: 11
CDR3 protein: CASSPRGPSGANVLTF; CDR3 DNA: TGTGCCAGCAGCCCACGGGGCCCCTCTGGGGCCAACGTCCTGACTTTC; J gene: TRBJ2-6; V gene: TRBV7-9; clone size: -; D gene: -; CDR3 length: 16
CDR3 protein: CASSQVQETQYF; CDR3 DNA: TGTGCCAGCAGCCAAGTCCAAGAGACCCAGTACTTC; J gene: TRBJ2-5; V gene: TRBV3-1/TRBV3-2; clone size: -; D gene: -; CDR3 length: 12
CDR3 protein: CASDRGTEAFF; CDR3 DNA: TGTGCCAGCGACAGAGGCACTGAAGCTTTCTTT; J gene: TRBJ1-1; V gene: TRBV12-3/TRBV12-4; clone size: -; D gene: -; CDR3 length: 11
CDR3 protein: CASTYPGQGGTEAFF; CDR3 DNA: TGTGCCAGCACCTATCCGGGACAGGGAGGCACTGAAGCTTTCTTT; J gene: TRBJ1-1; V gene: TRBV7-9; clone size: once; D gene: TRBD1; CDR3 length: 15
CDR3 protein: CASSVGQGLGTDTQYF; CDR3 DNA: TGTGCCAGCAGCGTCGGACAGGGTTTAGGCACAGATACGCAGTATTTT; J gene: TRBJ2-3; V gene: TRBV11-3; clone size: -; D gene: TRBD1; CDR3 length: 16
CDR3 protein: CASSRTGRATNEKLFF; CDR3 DNA: TGCGCCAGCAGCCGGACAGGGAGAGCAACTAATGAAAAACTGTTTTTT; J gene: TRBJ1-4; V gene: TRBV4-1; clone size: -; D gene: TRBD1; CDR3 length: 16
CDR3 protein: CASSPTTGDSYEQYF; CDR3 DNA: TGCGCCAGCAGCCCGACGACCGGCGACTCCTACGAGCAGTACTTC; J gene: TRBJ2-7; V gene: TRBV5-1; clone size: -; D gene: -; CDR3 length: 15
CDR3 protein: CASSPGPLYGYTF; CDR3 DNA: TGTGCCAGCAGCCCGGGGCCACTCTATGGCTACACCTTC; J gene: TRBJ1-2; V gene: TRBV6-4; clone size: -; D gene: -; CDR3 length: 13
CDR3 protein: CASSLKTGSTEAFF; CDR3 DNA: TGTGCCAGTAGTCTGAAAACAGGGTCCACTGAAGCTTTCTTT; J gene: TRBJ1-1; V gene: TRBV19; clone size: -; D gene: -; CDR3 length: 14
CDR3 protein: CASSTTSGGSPYEQYF; CDR3 DNA: TGTGCCAGTAGTACCACTAGCGGGGGGTCTCCCTACGAGCAGTACTTC; J gene: TRBJ2-7; V gene: TRBV19; clone size: once; D gene: TRBD2; CDR3 length: 16
CDR3 protein: CAISERGGRSTF; CDR3 DNA: TGTGCCATCAGTGAGCGCGGGGGCAGAAGTACCTTT; J gene: TRBJ1-1; V gene: TRBV10-3; clone size: -; D gene: -; CDR3 length: 12
CDR3 protein: CASSRNRGASYGYTF; CDR3 DNA: TGTGCCAGCAGTAGGAACAGGGGGGCAAGCTATGGCTACACCTTC; J gene: TRBJ1-2; V gene: TRBV6-5; clone size: -; D gene: TRBD1; CDR3 length: 15
CDR3 protein: CASSRTAGGEQFF; CDR3 DNA: TGTGCCAGCAGCCGTACAGCGGGGGGTGAGCAGTTCTTC; J gene: TRBJ2-1; V gene: TRBV3-1/TRBV3-2; clone size: -; D gene: TRBD2; CDR3 length: 13
CDR3 protein: CASSQGARGGTDTQYF; CDR3 DNA: TGTGCCAGCAGCCAGGGGGCACGGGGGGGCACAGATACGCAGTATTTT; J gene: TRBJ2-3; V gene: TRBV4-2; clone size: -; D gene: -; CDR3 length: 16
CDR3 protein: CASSQMGNSNQPQHF; CDR3 DNA: TGTGCCAGCAGCCAGATGGGAAATAGCAATCAGCCCCAGCATTTT; J gene: TRBJ1-5; V gene: TRBV7-4; clone size: once; D gene: -; CDR3 length: 15
CDR3 protein: CASSLQVDTEAFF; CDR3 DNA: TGCGCCAGCAGCTTACAGGTTGATACTGAAGCTTTCTTT; J gene: TRBJ1-1; V gene: TRBV5-1; clone size: -; D gene: -; CDR3 length: 13
CDR3 protein: CASSARQGEADTQYF; CDR3 DNA: TGTGCCAGCAGCGCAAGACAGGGTGAGGCAGATACGCAGTATTTT; J gene: TRBJ2-3; V gene: TRBV3-1/TRBV3-2; clone size: -; D gene: TRBD1; CDR3 length: 15
CDR3 protein: CATSPGQVDNEQFF; CDR3 DNA: TGTGCCACCAGCCCGGGACAGGTGGACAATGAGCAGTTCTTC; J gene: TRBJ2-1; V gene: TRBV15; clone size: -; D gene: TRBD1; CDR3 length: 14
CDR3 protein: CATSAREVLYEQYF; CDR3 DNA: TGTGCCACCAGCGCCCGGGAGGTCCTATACGAGCAGTACTTC; J gene: TRBJ2-7; V gene: TRBV15; clone size: -; D gene: TRBD2; CDR3 length: 14
CDR3 protein: CASTEVGQGTYTQYF; CDR3 DNA: TGTGCCAGTACCGAAGTGGGACAGGGGACGTATACGCAGTATTTT; J gene: TRBJ2-3; V gene: TRBV19; clone size: -; D gene: TRBD1; CDR3 length: 15
CDR3 protein: CASSAGLTSRPGQPLHEAFF; CDR3 DNA: TGTGCCAGCAGTGCCGGTCTAACCTCCCGTCCGGGACAGCCACTGCATGAAGCTTTCTTT; J gene: TRBJ1-1; V gene: TRBV28; clone size: -; D gene: TRBD1; CDR3 length: 20
CDR3 protein: CASSQAGGRAEWVRETQYF; CDR3 DNA: TGCGCCAGCAGCCAAGCTGGCGGGAGGGCCGAATGGGTTAGGGAGACCCAGTACTTC; J gene: TRBJ2-5; V gene: TRBV4-3; clone size: -; D gene: TRBD2; CDR3 length: 19
CDR3 protein: CASSSGVEKLFF; CDR3 DNA: TGTGCCAGCAGTTCCGGGGTCGAAAAACTGTTTTTT; J gene: TRBJ1-4; V gene: TRBV5-6; clone size: -; D gene: -; CDR3 length: 12
CDR3 protein: CASSFVGSRRNTGELFF; CDR3 DNA: TGTGCCAGCAGTTTTGTGGGGTCACGGAGGAACACCGGGGAGCTGTTTTTT; J gene: TRBJ2-2; V gene: TRBV27; clone size: -; D gene: -; CDR3 length: 17
CDR3 protein: CASSLGAGQGSTEAFF; CDR3 DNA: TGTGCCAGCAGCTTAGGAGCCGGACAGGGAAGCACTGAAGCTTTCTTT; J gene: TRBJ1-1; V gene: TRBV11-3; clone size: -; D gene: TRBD1; CDR3 length: 16
CDR3 protein: CASSPGQIMNTEAFF; CDR3 DNA: TGTGCCAGCAGCCCCGGACAGATAATGAACACTGAAGCTTTCTTT; J gene: TRBJ1-1; V gene: TRBV27; clone size: -; D gene: -; CDR3 length: 15
CDR3 protein: CASSPGGASLLDEQFF; CDR3 DNA: TGTGCCAGTAGTCCCGGGGGGGCTTCCCTTTTGGATGAGCAGTTCTTC; J gene: TRBJ2-1; V gene: TRBV19; clone size: -; D gene: TRBD2; CDR3 length: 16
CDR3 protein: CASSSRDRGGETQYF; CDR3 DNA: TGTGCCAGCAGTTCCCGGGACAGGGGTGGCGAGACCCAGTACTTC; J gene: TRBJ2-5; V gene: TRBV27; clone size: -; D gene: TRBD1; CDR3 length: 15
CDR3 protein: CASGPHSVSEQYF; CDR3 DNA: TGTGCCAGCGGCCCCCATTCGGTTTCCGAGCAGTACTTC; J gene: TRBJ2-7; V gene: TRBV28; clone size: -; D gene: -; CDR3 length: 13
CDR3 protein: CASSQDLNSPLHF; CDR3 DNA: TGTGCCAGCAGCCAAGATCTAAATTCACCCCTCCACTTT; J gene: TRBJ1-6; V gene: TRBV3-1/TRBV3-2; clone size: -; D gene: -; CDR3 length: 13
CDR3 protein: CATSRDNRASQPQHF; CDR3 DNA: TGTGCCACCAGCAGAGATAACAGGGCCAGTCAGCCCCAGCATTTT; J gene: TRBJ1-5; V gene: TRBV15; clone size: -; D gene: -; CDR3 length: 15